Following are 12 T cell receptor beta chains from one sample sequenced in a study of blood T cell repertoires in COVID-19 (dated by TCRdb to about 2020). Receptor amplification or capture employed the immunoSEQ multiplex PCR assay. Imported from immuneACCESS, the table was reduced by TCRdb to in-frame sequences with V and J called. These copies leave out some clones; in studies compared against another copy, an unresolved V gene accounts for under half, and the cause of the remainder is not known. This sample is represented by about 240,000 clones; about three quarters of them were singletons. The ten largest clones add up to over 3% of the sample. Sequencing used peripheral blood. Receptors originate from an elderly woman with acute or convalescent COVID-19.

V is TRBV9 and J is TRBJ2-5; D remains ambiguous. Germline CDR1 and CDR2: SGDLS and YYNGEE. The CDR3 is 13 amino acids. Deletions cut 0 bases from V and 3 bases from J, with 6 bases between. CDR3 bases: TGTGCCAGCAGCGTAGGAGGCGAAGAGACCCAGTACTTC. As protein: CASSVGGEETQYF.

The J gene is TRBJ2-7, the V gene TRBV5-6; 12 nucleotides match TRBD2. Germline trimming cut 4 bases from V and 6 bases from J; bases unmatched to any gene: 2. CDR1 is SGHDT, CDR2 YYEEEE, per germline. CDR3 size: 13 residues. The CDR3 reads CASSLAGGPEQYF. The DNA of the CDR3 is TGTGCCAGCAGCCTAGCGGGGGGGCCCGAGCAGTACTTC. Combining the CDR3 with reference TRBV5-6 and TRBJ2-7 gives the whole variable domain DAGVTQSPTHLIKTRGQQVTLRCSPKSGHDTVSWYQQALGQGPQFIFQYYEEEERQRGNFPDRFSGHQFPNYSSELNVNALLLGDSALYLCASSLAGGPEQYFGPGTRLTVT.

The chain employs TRBV6-5 and TRBJ2-7; D possibly corresponds to TRBD1 (6 bases). There are 14 residues in the CDR3. The V gene's germline CDR1 is MNHEY and CDR2 SVGAGI. V lost 5 bases and J lost 3, with 14 bases in between. The chain's CDR3 is CASSQTTGYYEQYF. In DNA, the CDR3 is TGTGCCAGCAGTCAAACAACAGGGTACTACGAGCAGTACTTC.

The genes are TRBV6-5 and TRBJ2-7; 9 nucleotides match TRBD1. The germline CDR1 and CDR2 sequences are MNHEY and SVGAGI. The CDR3 totals 15 residues. The J segment lost 4 bases and the V segment lost 7 bases, leaving 11 bases of the junction unmatched. DNA of the CDR3: TGTGCCAGCAAACGAGAGGGGACAGGGAGTTACGAGCAGTACTTC. This codes for CASKREGTGSYEQYF.

This chain uses TRBV7-9 with TRBJ2-1; tentative D call: TRBD2 (5 bases). This CDR3 has 15 amino acids. Trimming shortened V by 2 bases and J by 1 base, and 9 bases separated the two germline ends. Looked up from germline, CDR1 is SEHNR and CDR2 is FQNEAQ (reference sequence). CDR3 nucleotide sequence: TGTGCCAGCAGCTTAAGCGGCAGGTCCTACAATGAGCAGTTCTTC. Encoded protein: CASSLSGRSYNEQFF.

This clone appeared a few times. The chain joins TRBV27 to TRBJ2-4; TRBD1 might be the D (7 bases). V was clipped by 0 bases and J by 15 bases, with 15 bases between them. CDR3 length: 13 amino acids. Germline loops: CDR1 MNHEY, CDR2 SMNVEV (reference sequence). CDR3 DNA: TGTGCCAGCAGTTTATCAGGAGGGGGCGCTTGGTACTTC. This gives the protein CASSLSGGGAWYF.

The V call is TRBV5-1, the J call TRBJ2-7, with D maybe TRBD2 (6 bases). Trimming pared 0 bases from V and 2 bases from J, leaving 12 bases between. CDR1 SGHRS and CDR2 YFSETQ come from the germline V gene. The CDR3 loop spans 15 amino acids. This CDR3 is CASSLAASVTYEQYF. The DNA for the CDR3 is TGCGCCAGCAGCTTGGCGGCTAGCGTCACCTACGAGCAGTACTTC.

The chain joins TRBV6-5 to TRBJ1-5; 11 bases are a match to TRBD1. The CDR3 consists of 14 residues. Trimming took 11 bases from V and 6 from J; bases not matched to a gene: 9. Germline CDR1 and CDR2: MNHEY and SVGAGI. CDR3 region: CAVGRTGGLQPQHF. For the CDR3, the DNA is TGTGCCGTGGGGAGGACAGGGGGCCTTCAGCCCCAGCATTTT.

The chain combines TRBV20-1 with TRBJ2-7, with 9 bases identical to TRBD2. V lost 3 bases, J lost 3 bases, and 9 bases stayed unmatched. The CDR3 covers 15 residues. Germline V gene lookup returns CDR1 DFQATT and CDR2 SNEGSKA (reference sequence). The DNA for the CDR3 is TGCAGTGCTAGTCCCCGACTAGCGGCACTCTACGAGCAGTACTTC. Amino acid sequence: CSASPRLAALYEQYF.

The rearrangement uses TRBV5-5 and TRBJ1-4, with a possible D match to TRBD1 (6 bases). This CDR3 region has 16 residues. Trimming shortened V by 0 bases and J by 5 bases, and 14 bases separated the two germline ends. Germline-derived CDR1 and CDR2 are SGHKS and YYEKEE (reference sequence). The CDR3 region has the DNA TGTGCCAGCAGCTTGGTACAGCCGGGGGGCAATGAAAAACTGTTTTTT. Encoded protein: CASSLVQPGGNEKLFF.

This clone is a singleton in its sample. The rearrangement joins TRBV4-3 to TRBJ1-1; 7 bases are shared with TRBD1. Germline-derived CDR1 and CDR2 are LGHNA and YSLEER. The length of the CDR3 is 17 residues. The J segment lost 1 base and the V segment lost 4 bases, leaving 12 bases of the junction unmatched. The CDR3 sequence is CASSPGGRGLGNTEAFF. The CDR3 bases are TGCGCCAGCAGCCCCGGAGGTAGGGGGCTGGGGAACACTGAAGCTTTCTTT.

The CDR3 DNA reads as TGTGCCAGCTGTGCTAGCGGCACAGATACGCAGTATTTT. Translating it yields CASCASGTDTQYF. The rearrangement links TRBV2 to TRBJ2-3; possible D gene TRBD2, 6 bases. The CDR3 sequence is 13 residues long. The germline V and J ends were trimmed by 8 bases and 1 base, with 10 bases remaining between them. Germline CDR1 is SNHLY and CDR2 is FYNNEI.